This T cell receptor beta chain was identified in a study of PD-L1 blockade in urothelial cancer. About the study: T cell content in blood samples showed a median of around 140,000.

What went into each PCR as a spike was synthetic TCR analog templates. Only in-frame clones appear in the TCRdb table, and some are missing; sequencing was by immunoSEQ multiplex PCR. The repertoire holds tens of thousands of clones, with roughly 90% as singletons. This CDR3 contains 15 residues. V lost 4 bases and J lost 3; bases outside the gene matches: 5. Germline V gene data show CDR1 as SGHRS and CDR2 as YFSETQ. Time point described: pretreatment peripheral blood. The receptor's source is a man between 65 and 79 years old with urothelial cancer. The material sequenced was PBMCs, taken around atezolizumab (anti-PD-L1) treatment. The chain combines TRBV5-1 with TRBJ2-3; 10 nucleotides agree with TRBD2. CDR3 in DNA: TGCGCCAGCAGCCCCGGACTAGCGGAAACAGATACGCAGTATTTT. Its protein is CASSPGLAETDTQYF.